This T cell receptor beta chain was recovered during a study of cytomegalovirus exposure and HLA in healthy donors. Use of 60 Vbeta and 13 Jbeta primers characterized the PCR. Libraries were prepared by immunoSEQ multiplex PCR; TCRdb keeps only in-frame clonotypes and omits some of them. The sample consists of 90,000 to 120,000 clones, 73% of them appearing once. Per the germline V gene, CDR1 is LNHDA and CDR2 is SQIVND (reference sequence). V was pared by 4 bases and J by 5 bases, with 5 bases of the junction left unmatched. CDR3 length equals 14 residues. This clonotype was obtained from a man younger than 40 in good health and CMV-seronegative. V is TRBV19 and J is TRBJ2-1; 7 positions agree with TRBD2. The sample was PBMCs. The CDR3 loop is CASSKGLGNNEQFF. CDR3 nucleotide sequence: TGTGCCAGTAGTAAAGGACTAGGGAACAATGAGCAGTTCTTC.